This entry concerns a single T cell receptor (beta chain). This sample is drawn from a study of blood T cell repertoires in COVID-19. Study-level background: The samples span acute and convalescent COVID-19 from the United States, Italy and Spain. From T cells, B-cell-depleted T cells, or PBMCs came the material, which was cDNA or gDNA.

The germline V and J ends were trimmed by 7 bases and 9 bases, with 19 bases remaining between them. CDR3 length: 15 amino acids. The germline V gene has CDR1 SNHLY and CDR2 FYNNEI. Some clones are missing from TCRdb's copy, which holds only in-frame ones; the method was immunoSEQ multiplex PCR. The data contain some 75,000 clones, 75% to 95% of them seen just once; the ten biggest clones take up less than 8.5%. This chain links TRBV2 with TRBJ1-6; TRBD1 is a possible D gene (5 bases). The source material was peripheral blood. This receptor was identified in a human donor in a cohort sampled during active COVID-19. The DNA for the CDR3 is TGTGCCAGCAAGGGTGGGACGGCGGGGAGTTCACCCCTCCACTTT. It encodes CASKGGTAGSSPLHF.